This T cell receptor (beta chain) came from a study of OX40 agonist ivuxolimab in advanced cancers. Background on the study: Mean age around 64 years, range about 20 to 90; around 80% male.

Germline CDR1 is MNHEY and CDR2 is SMNVEV (reference sequence). The CDR3 is made up of 14 amino acids. V was cut by 5 bases and J by 1 base, with 11 bases left in between. Sequenced by immunoSEQ multiplex PCR; TCRdb stores in-frame clones only, minus some. The sample lists roughly 10,000 clones, 77% occurring once. This clonotype was sampled from an adult with an advanced solid tumor such as melanoma, head and neck, liver or kidney cancer. The chain links TRBV27 to TRBJ1-1; D may be TRBD1 (6 bases). This sample comprised CD4+ or CD8+ T cells sorted from blood, obtained in a trial of the OX40 agonist ivuxolimab. CDR3 DNA: TGTGCCAGCAGTCCGGGGACATCGAACACTGAAGCTTTCTTT. It yields the protein CASSPGTSNTEAFF.